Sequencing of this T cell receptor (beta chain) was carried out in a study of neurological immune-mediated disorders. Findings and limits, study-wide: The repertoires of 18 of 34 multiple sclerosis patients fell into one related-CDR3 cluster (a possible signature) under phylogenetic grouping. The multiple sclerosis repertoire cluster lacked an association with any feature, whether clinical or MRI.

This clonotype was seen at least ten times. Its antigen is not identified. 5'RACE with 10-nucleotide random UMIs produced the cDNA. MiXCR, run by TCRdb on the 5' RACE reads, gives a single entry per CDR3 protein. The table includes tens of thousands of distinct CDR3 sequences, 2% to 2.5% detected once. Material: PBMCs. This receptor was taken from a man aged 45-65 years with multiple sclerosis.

CDR3 sequence (DNA): TGTGCAGGACAGGGGGCTAGTAATCAGCCCCAGCATTTT. It yields the protein CAGQGASNQPQHF. The chain uses TRBV9 and TRBJ1-5, with 11 bases that match TRBD1. This CDR3 has 13 amino acids. Looked up from germline, CDR1 is SGDLS and CDR2 is YYNGEE.